This section outlines one TCR beta chain sequence together with its context. Its antigen is undetermined. This sample stems from a study of graft-versus-host responses after intestinal transplantation. Only in-frame clones appear in the TCRdb table, and some are missing; sequencing was by immunoSEQ multiplex PCR. This table holds 9,600 or so clones, more than 90% found once. Study-wide results and limits: The presence of high graft-versus-host to host-versus-graft clonal ratios in allografts characterized patients with graft-donor T cell macrochimerism. There was an association between peak levels of circulating GvH clones and early post-transplant HvG declines. GvH clones appeared in recipient marrow, some first in ileum or blood.

Samples of post-transplant bone marrow were collected from the posterior iliac crest or another site. Between the trimmed V and J ends, which lost 0 bases and 4 bases, there was a span of 12 bases. The germline CDR1 and CDR2 sequences are MGHRA and YSYEKL. The CDR3 spans 15 residues. This rearrangement joins TRBV4-1 to TRBJ1-1; D unclear. The TCR comes from a human patient who received an intestinal transplant, so some T cells may come from the graft donor. This specimen consisted of bone marrow, obtained 521 days after intestinal transplantation. CDR3 loop: CASSQDPLQGTEAFF. CDR3 nucleotide sequence: TGCGCCAGCAGCCAAGACCCCTTACAAGGCACTGAAGCTTTCTTT.